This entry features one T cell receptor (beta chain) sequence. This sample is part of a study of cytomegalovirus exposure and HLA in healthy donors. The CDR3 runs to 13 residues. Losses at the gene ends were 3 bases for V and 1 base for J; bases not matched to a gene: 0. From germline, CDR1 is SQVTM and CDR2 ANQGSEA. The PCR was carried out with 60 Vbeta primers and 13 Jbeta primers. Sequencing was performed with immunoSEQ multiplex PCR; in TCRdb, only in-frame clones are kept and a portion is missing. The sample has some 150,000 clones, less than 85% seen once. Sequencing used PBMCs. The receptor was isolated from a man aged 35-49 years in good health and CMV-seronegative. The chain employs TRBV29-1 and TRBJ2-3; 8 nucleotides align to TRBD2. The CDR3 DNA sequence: TGCAGCGTTGACGGGAGGGGCACAGATACGCAGTATTTT. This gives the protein CSVDGRGTDTQYF.